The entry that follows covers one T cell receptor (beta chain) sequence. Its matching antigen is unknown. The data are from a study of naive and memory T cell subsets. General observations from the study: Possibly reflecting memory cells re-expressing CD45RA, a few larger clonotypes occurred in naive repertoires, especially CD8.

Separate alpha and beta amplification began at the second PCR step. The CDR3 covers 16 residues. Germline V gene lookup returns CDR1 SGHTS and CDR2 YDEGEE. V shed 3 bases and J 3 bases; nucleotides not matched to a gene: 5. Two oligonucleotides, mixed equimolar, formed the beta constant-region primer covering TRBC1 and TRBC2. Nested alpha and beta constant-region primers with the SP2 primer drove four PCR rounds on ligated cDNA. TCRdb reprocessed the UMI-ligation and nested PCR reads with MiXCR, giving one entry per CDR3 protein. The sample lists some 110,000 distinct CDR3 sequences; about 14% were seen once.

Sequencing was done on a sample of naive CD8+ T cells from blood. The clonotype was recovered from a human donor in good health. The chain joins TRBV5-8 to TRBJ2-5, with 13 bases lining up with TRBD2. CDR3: CASSSPGLAGKETQYF. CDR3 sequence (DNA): TGTGCCAGCAGCTCTCCGGGACTAGCGGGAAAAGAGACCCAGTACTTC.